This T cell receptor beta chain was sequenced in a study of OX40 agonist ivuxolimab in advanced cancers. Regarding the research as a whole: Ivuxolimab was an agonistic, fully human IgG2 monoclonal antibody directed against OX40 (CD134), a costimulatory receptor. Intravenous ivuxolimab was administered to patients every 2 weeks at six dose levels: 0.01, 0.1, 0.3, 1.5, 3 and 10 mg/kg. Of the roughly 51 dose-escalation patients, hepatocellular carcinoma was present in around 20, melanoma in roughly 15, renal cell carcinoma in 9 and head and neck cancer in 9. In the dose-escalation cohort, 82.7% of patients were male, and the mean age was approximately 64 years, with a range of about 23 to 85. Prior anti-PD-1, anti-PD-L1 or anti-CTLA-4 therapy was permitted, and checkpoint inhibitors had been received by about two fifths of dose-escalation patients. Partial responses occurred in three dose-escalation patients, of whom one had hepatocellular carcinoma and two had cutaneous melanoma. The point of sequencing TCRbeta in the periphery was to test whether ivuxolimab changed TCR sequence diversity and drove clonal T-cell expansion. The paper describes the monotherapy dose-escalation part (N = 52 patients) of the phase I trial of ivuxolimab. Paper-wide results and their limitations: After ivuxolimab, CD8+ T cells had more expanded clones than CD4+ T cells on average. Low levels of normalized T-cell clonal expansion were also seen in some patients who did not respond. Partial responders in the 0.1-3.0 mg/kg groups had among the lowest normalized peripheral clonal expansion, especially among CD8+ T cells. Antigen specificity was not determined for the clonally expanded peripheral T cells. Clonal expansion of both CD4+ and CD8+ blood T cells was observed from baseline to week 6 at doses 0.1 to 3.0 mg/kg.

CDR1 and CDR2 are read off the germline V gene as SGHDT and YYEEEE. The CDR3 starts with the cysteine, ends with the phenylalanine, and has 12 residues. Just CDR3 DNA is preserved here, 36 bases in frame from base 1. The trim is 0 bases for V and 6 bases for J, with a gap of 7 bases between the germline ends. This clone was picked up one time. No antigen is known for it. No base-level quality is on record; no much larger clone is a single base apart. Other nucleotide sequences from this sample produce the same CDR3. The trial excluded patients who had a history of autoimmune disease or were on systemic immunosuppression. Peripheral blood for TCR sequencing was collected from all dose cohorts at baseline, on cycle 4 day 1, and on cycle 7 day 1. The samples were drawn from a first-in-human, open-label, multicenter phase I dose-escalation trial of ivuxolimab. The trial enrolled adults with locally advanced or metastatic head and neck squamous cell, hepatocellular, melanoma or renal cell carcinoma. Before TCR sequencing, CD4+ T cells and CD8+ T cells from peripheral blood were sorted into separate populations.

To sequence the TCRbeta CDR3 region, genomic DNA was isolated from the sorted cells. The immunoSEQ Assay was used to sequence the TCRbeta CDR3 regions. Entries here come from immuneACCESS through TCRdb and include only in-frame sequences with V and J called. Some clones fail to appear in such tables; in the studies checked, an unresolved V gene covers under half of the shortfall, and the cause of the remainder is unknown. Within this sample are 75,000 to 100,000 clones, with roughly four fifths of them counted one time only. 5.8% of the sample rests with the top ten. The TCR comes from an adult with an advanced solid tumor such as melanoma, head and neck, liver or kidney cancer. The chain uses TRBV5-6 and TRBJ2-7, with the D gene not confidently named. The sample in question was CD4+ or CD8+ T cells sorted from blood, obtained in a trial of the OX40 agonist ivuxolimab. The DNA reads TGTGCCAGCAGCTTGGGGCGAGGCGAGCAGTACTTC. Its translation is CASSLGRGEQYF.